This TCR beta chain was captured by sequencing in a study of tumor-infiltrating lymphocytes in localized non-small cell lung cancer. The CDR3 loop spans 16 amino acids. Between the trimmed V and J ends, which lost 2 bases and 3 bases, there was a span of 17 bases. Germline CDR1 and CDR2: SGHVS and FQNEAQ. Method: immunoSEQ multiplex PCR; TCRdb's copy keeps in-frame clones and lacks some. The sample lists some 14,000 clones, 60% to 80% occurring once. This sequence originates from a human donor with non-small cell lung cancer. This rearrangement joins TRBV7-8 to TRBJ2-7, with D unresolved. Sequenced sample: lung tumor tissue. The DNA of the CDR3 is TGTGCCAGCAGCTTAATGGGATTATGGGTGGGCTACGAGCAGTACTTC. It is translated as CASSLMGLWVGYEQYF.